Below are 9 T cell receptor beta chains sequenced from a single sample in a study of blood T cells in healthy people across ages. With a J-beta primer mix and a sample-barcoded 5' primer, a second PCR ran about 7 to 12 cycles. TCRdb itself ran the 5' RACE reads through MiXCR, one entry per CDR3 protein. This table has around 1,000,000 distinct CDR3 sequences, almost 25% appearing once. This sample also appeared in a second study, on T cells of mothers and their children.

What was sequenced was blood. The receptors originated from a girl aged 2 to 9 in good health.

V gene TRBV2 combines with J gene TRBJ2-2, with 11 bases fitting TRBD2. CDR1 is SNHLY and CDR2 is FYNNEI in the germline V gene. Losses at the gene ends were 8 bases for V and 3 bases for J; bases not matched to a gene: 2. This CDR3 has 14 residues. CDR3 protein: CASGLAGYTGELFF. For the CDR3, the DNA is TGTGCCAGCGGACTAGCGGGTTACACCGGGGAGCTGTTTTTT.

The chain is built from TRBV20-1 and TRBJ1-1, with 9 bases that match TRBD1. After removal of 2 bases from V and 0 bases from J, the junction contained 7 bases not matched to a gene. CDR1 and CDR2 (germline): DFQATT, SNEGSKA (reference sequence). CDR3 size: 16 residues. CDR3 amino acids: CSARTPGQGLNTEAFF. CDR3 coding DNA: TGCAGTGCTAGAACTCCGGGACAGGGACTGAACACTGAAGCTTTCTTT.

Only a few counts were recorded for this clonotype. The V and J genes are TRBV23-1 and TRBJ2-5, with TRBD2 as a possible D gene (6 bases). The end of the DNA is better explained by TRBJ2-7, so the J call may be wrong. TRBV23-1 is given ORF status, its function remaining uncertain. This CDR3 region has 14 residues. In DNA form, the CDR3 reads TGCGCCAGCGGACCTCTAGGGACTTCCTACGAGCAGTACTTC. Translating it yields CASGPLGTSYEQYF.

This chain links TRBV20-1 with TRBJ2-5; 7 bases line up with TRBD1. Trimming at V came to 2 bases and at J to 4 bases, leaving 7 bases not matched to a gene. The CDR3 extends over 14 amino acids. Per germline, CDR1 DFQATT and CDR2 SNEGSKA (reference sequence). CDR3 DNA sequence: TGCAGTGCTAGAATCTCGACAGGGCTAGAGACCCAGTACTTC. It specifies CSARISTGLETQYF.

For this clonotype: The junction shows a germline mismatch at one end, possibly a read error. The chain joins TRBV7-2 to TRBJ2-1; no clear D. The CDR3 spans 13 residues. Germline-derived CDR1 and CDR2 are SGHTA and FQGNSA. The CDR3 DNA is TGTGCCAGCAGCCAAAACCTCCGGGCCCGTTTTGGGTTC. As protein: CASSQNLRARFGF.

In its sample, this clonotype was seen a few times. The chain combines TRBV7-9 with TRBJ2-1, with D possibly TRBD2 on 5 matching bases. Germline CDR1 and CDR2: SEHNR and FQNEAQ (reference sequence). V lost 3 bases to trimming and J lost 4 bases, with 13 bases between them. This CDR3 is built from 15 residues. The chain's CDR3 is CASSLAGPGYNEQFF. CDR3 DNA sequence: TGTGCCAGCAGCTTGGCGGGCCCGGGATACAATGAGCAGTTCTTC.

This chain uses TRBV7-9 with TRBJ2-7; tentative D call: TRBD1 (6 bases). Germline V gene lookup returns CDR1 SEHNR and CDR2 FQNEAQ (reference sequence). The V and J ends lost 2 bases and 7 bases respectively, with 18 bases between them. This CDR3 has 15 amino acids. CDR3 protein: CASSLYLDSEEEQYF. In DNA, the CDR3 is TGTGCCAGCAGCTTATACCTGGACAGCGAGGAAGAGCAGTACTTC.

CDR3 in amino acids: CASNEGTEGNTIYF. The CDR3 DNA reads TGCGCCAGCAATGAGGGGACGGAGGGAAACACCATATATTTT. This chain connects TRBV5-1 to TRBJ1-3; perhaps TRBD1 as D (5 bases). Germline CDR1 is SGHRS and CDR2 is YFSETQ. This CDR3 has 14 residues. The V end was cut by 6 bases, the J end by 4 bases, with 14 bases between.

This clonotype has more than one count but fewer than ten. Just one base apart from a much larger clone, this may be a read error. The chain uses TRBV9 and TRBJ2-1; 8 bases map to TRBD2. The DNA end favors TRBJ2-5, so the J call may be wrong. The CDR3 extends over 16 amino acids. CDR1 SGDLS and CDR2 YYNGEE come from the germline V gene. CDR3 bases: TGTGCCAGCAGCGTAGTTGGTAGCGGGGCGCAAGAGACCCAGTACTTC. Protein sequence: CASSVVGSGAQETQYF.